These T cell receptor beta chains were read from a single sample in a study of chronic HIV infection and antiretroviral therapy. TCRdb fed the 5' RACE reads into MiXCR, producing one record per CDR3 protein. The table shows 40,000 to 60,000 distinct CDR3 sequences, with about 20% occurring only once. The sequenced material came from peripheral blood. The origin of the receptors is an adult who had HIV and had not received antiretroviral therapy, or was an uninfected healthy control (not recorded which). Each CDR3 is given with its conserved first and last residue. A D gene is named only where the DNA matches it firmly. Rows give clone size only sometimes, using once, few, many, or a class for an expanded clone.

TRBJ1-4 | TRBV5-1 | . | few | CASSPRGGATNEKLFF | TGCGCCAGCAGCCCCCGTGGAGGAGCAACTAATGAAAAACTGTTTTTT
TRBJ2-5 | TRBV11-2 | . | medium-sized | CASSLEVSGETQYF | TGTGCCAGCAGCTTAGAGGTTAGCGGAGAGACCCAGTACTTC
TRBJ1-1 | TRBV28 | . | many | CAGQKNTEAFF | TGTGCAGGACAGAAGAACACTGAAGCTTTCTTT
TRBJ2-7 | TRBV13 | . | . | CASSLSPAYEQYF | TGTGCCAGCAGCCTCTCCCCAGCCTACGAGCAGTACTTC
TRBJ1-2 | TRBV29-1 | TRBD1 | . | CSVAGQGHNYGYTF | TGCAGCGTAGCCGGACAGGGGCATAACTATGGCTACACCTTC
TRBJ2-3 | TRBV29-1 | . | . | CSAGMGDTQYF | TGCAGCGCCGGGATGGGAGATACGCAGTATTTT
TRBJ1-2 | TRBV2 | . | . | CASSEAGAYYGYTF | TGTGCCAGCAGTGAAGCGGGGGCCTACTATGGCTACACCTTC
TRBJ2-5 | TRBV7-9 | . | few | CASSLQEDQYF | TGTGCCAGCAGCCTACAAGAGGACCAGTACTTC
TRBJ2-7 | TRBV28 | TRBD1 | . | CASRPTQGQLIEQYF | TGTGCCAGCAGACCAACACAGGGACAGTTAATCGAGCAGTACTTC
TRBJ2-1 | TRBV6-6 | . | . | CASSYGNTRSNEQFF | TGTGCCAGCAGCTACGGCAATACTAGATCCAATGAGCAGTTCTTC
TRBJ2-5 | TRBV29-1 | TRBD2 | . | CSAQTSGRGETQYF | TGCAGCGCTCAAACTAGCGGGAGAGGAGAGACCCAGTACTTC
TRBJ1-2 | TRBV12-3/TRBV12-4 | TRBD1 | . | CASTPGQENYGYTF | TGTGCCAGCACCCCGGGACAGGAGAACTATGGCTACACCTTC
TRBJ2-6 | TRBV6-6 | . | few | CASSYVILDSGANVLTF | TGTGCCAGCAGTTATGTTATTTTGGACTCTGGGGCCAACGTCCTGACTTTC
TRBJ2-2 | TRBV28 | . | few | CASPATTGELFF | TGTGCCAGCCCTGCGACCACCGGGGAGCTGTTTTTT
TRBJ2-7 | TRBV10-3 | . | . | CAIKSGYYEQYF | TGTGCCATCAAAAGCGGCTATTACGAGCAGTACTTC
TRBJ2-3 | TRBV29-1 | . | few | CSVEFVISDTQYF | TGCAGCGTTGAGTTTGTGATATCAGATACGCAGTATTTT
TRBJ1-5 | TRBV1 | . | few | CTSSQGMAGAKSLGQPQHF | TGCACCAGCAGCCAAGGGATGGCAGGGGCAAAAAGTCTCGGTCAGCCCCAGCATTTT
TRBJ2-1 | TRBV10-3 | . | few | CAISDPGVSYNEQFF | TGTGCCATCAGTGACCCAGGGGTCTCCTACAATGAGCAGTTCTTC
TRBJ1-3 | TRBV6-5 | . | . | CASSYLPTTTSGNTIYF | TGTGCCAGCAGTTACCTCCCTACTACTACCTCTGGAAACACCATATATTTT
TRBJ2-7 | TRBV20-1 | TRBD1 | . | CSAERGTGSYEQYF | TGCAGTGCTGAAAGAGGGACAGGGTCCTACGAGCAGTACTTC
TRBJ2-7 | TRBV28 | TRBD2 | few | CASSTYGTSGFFF | TGTGCCAGCAGTACCTACGGGACTAGCGGGTTTTTTTTC
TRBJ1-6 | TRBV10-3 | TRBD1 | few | CAISNLGQGNSPLHF | TGTGCCATCAGTAACCTAGGACAGGGAAATTCACCCCTCCACTTT
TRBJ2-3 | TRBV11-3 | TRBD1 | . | CASSLRGRSTDTQYF | TGTGCCAGCAGCCTGAGGGGGCGATCCACAGATACGCAGTATTTT
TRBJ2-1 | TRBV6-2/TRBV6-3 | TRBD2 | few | CASTSQLAGPRDEQFF | TGTGCCAGCACCTCACAACTAGCGGGACCCCGCGATGAGCAGTTCTTC
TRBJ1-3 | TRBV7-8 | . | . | CASSIQGDTIYF | TGTGCCAGCAGCATCCAGGGAGACACCATATATTTT
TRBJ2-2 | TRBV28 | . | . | CASRFHPGELFF | TGTGCCAGCAGGTTCCACCCCGGGGAGCTGTTTTTT
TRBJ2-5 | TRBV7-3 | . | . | CASSLAGKEQETQYF | TGTGCCAGCAGCTTAGCCGGAAAGGAGCAAGAGACCCAGTACTTC
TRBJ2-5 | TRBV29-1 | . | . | CSVGPGTQETQYF | TGCAGCGTTGGCCCCGGGACCCAAGAGACCCAGTACTTC
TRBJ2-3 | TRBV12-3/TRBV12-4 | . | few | CASSPDRAITDTQYF | TGTGCCAGCAGCCCAGACAGAGCGATCACAGATACGCAGTATTTT
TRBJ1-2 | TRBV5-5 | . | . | CASSLDRLVDLYGYTF | TGTGCCAGCAGCTTGGACAGGCTGGTAGATCTCTATGGCTACACCTTC
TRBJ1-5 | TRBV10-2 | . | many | CASRGKGSNQPQHF | TGCGCCAGCAGGGGAAAAGGTAGCAATCAGCCCCAGCATTTT
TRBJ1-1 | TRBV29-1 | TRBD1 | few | CSVRQGRTEAFF | TGCAGCGTTCGACAGGGGAGAACTGAAGCTTTCTTT
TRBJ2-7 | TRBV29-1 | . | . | CSVEAGGNSYEQYF | TGCAGCGTTGAAGCGGGCGGGAATTCCTACGAGCAGTACTTC
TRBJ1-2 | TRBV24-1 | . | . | CATSEGRNYGYTF | TGTGCCACCAGTGAAGGAAGGAACTATGGCTACACCTTC